The 13 T cell receptor beta chains presented below share a single source sample, sequenced in a study of T cell changes during pregnancy in multiple sclerosis. Produced via immunoSEQ multiplex PCR; TCRdb's table is partial and in-frame only. The sample lists tens of thousands of clones, roughly nine tenths occurring once. The material was peripheral blood, obtained after pregnancy. The receptors originated from a female donor in good health, enrolled as a control in a pregnancy study.

The rearrangement joins TRBV30 to TRBJ2-7, with 15 bases that match TRBD2. V dropped 4 bases and J dropped 5; count of bases not matched to a gene: 6. The CDR3 is 15 amino acids. Germline V gene lookup returns CDR1 GTSNPN and CDR2 SVGIG (reference sequence). For the CDR3, the DNA is TGTGCCTGGACGGTGGGACTAGCGGGAGGCCACGAGCAGTACTTC. Translated, it gives CAWTVGLAGGHEQYF.

The genes are TRBV7-2 and TRBJ2-3; the D gene is possibly TRBD1 (6 bases). In germline, CDR1 is SGHTA, CDR2 FQGNSA. CDR3 length: 15 amino acids. Trimming pared 3 bases from V and 1 base from J, leaving 11 bases between. CDR3 nucleotide sequence: TGTGCCAGCAGCTTGAGGGGGTCTGGCACAGATACGCAGTATTTT. Its protein is CASSLRGSGTDTQYF.

J is TRBJ1-1 and V is TRBV11-2, with TRBD1 matching 9 bases. CDR3 length equals 17 residues. Germline-derived CDR1 and CDR2 are SGHAT and FQNNGV. V gave up 5 bases and J gave up 2 bases; unmatched junction bases: 12. The CDR3, as DNA: TGTGCCAGCAGCATCGGACAGGGGAGGTACCTTAACACTGAAGCTTTCTTT. Translating it yields CASSIGQGRYLNTEAFF. Complete variable domain (other parts from reference TRBV11-2 and TRBJ1-1): EAGVAQSPRYKIIEKRQSVAFWCNPISGHATLYWYQQILGQGPKLLIQFQNNGVVDDSQLPKDRFSAERLKGVDSTLKIQPAKLEDSAVYLCASSIGQGRYLNTEAFFGQGTRLTVV.

In the case of this clone: The same CDR3 can be traced to other DNA sequences in this sample. The chain employs TRBV5-1 and TRBJ1-1, with D hard to call. The CDR3 sequence is 14 residues long. Trimming removed 0 bases from V and 2 bases from J, with 8 bases in between. Germline values: CDR1 SGHRS, CDR2 YFSETQ. The CDR3 DNA reads as TGCGCCAGCAGCTTGGGTCCGGGTAACACTGAAGCTTTCTTT. It encodes CASSLGPGNTEAFF. The full variable domain, in which reference TRBV5-1 and TRBJ1-1 provide the parts outside the CDR3, is KAGVTQTPRYLIKTRGQQVTLSCSPISGHRSVSWYQQTPGQGLQFLFEYFSETQRNKGNFPGRFSGRQFSNSRSEMNVSTLELGDSALYLCASSLGPGNTEAFFGQGTRLTVV.

The V gene is TRBV7-2, the J gene TRBJ2-1; 11 bases agree with TRBD2. This CDR3 has 17 amino acids. From germline, CDR1 is SGHTA and CDR2 FQGNSA. V shed 5 bases, J shed 6 bases, and the junction held 12 bases outside the gene matches. The CDR3 region has the DNA TGTGCCAGCAGCAACCGAAGGCGGGGACTAGCGGTCAATGAGCAGTTCTTC. Translated: CASSNRRRGLAVNEQFF.

A few counts support this clone. V and J are TRBV28 and TRBJ1-1; 8 bases align to TRBD1. The CDR3 runs 14 residues. CDR1 is MDHEN, CDR2 SYDVKM, per germline. The V and J ends lost 1 base and 5 bases, in that order; junction bases with no gene match: 3. Here the CDR3 reads CASSLFRGRTEAFF. In nucleotides, the CDR3 is TGTGCCAGCAGTTTATTCAGGGGGCGAACTGAAGCTTTCTTT. The full variable domain, completed using reference TRBV28 and TRBJ1-1, is DVKVTQSSRYLVKRTGEKVFLECVQDMDHENMFWYRQDPGLGLRLIYFSYDVKMKEKGDIPEGYSVSREKKERFSLILESASTNQTSMYLCASSLFRGRTEAFFGQGTRLTVV.

The J gene is TRBJ2-2, the V gene TRBV12-1; the listed D gene, TRBD1, was not tested against the DNA. TRBV12-1 is a pseudogene segment. The CDR3 sequence is 17 residues long. The CDR3 DNA reads as TGTGCCAGCAACCCTTGGCCAATAAGGGGGAACACCGGGGAGCTGTTTTTT. Translated: CASNPWPIRGNTGELFF.

The V gene is TRBV27, the J gene TRBJ1-1; 8 bases map to TRBD1. The CDR3 is 14 amino acids. In germline, CDR1 is MNHEY, CDR2 SMNVEV (reference sequence). V was clipped by 3 bases and J by 2 bases; unmatched bases: 2. The CDR3, as DNA: TGTGCCAGCAGTTTTTCAGGGGGCAACACTGAAGCTTTCTTT. This translates into CASSFSGGNTEAFF.

The chain is built from TRBV25-1 and TRBJ2-3; TRBD2 is a possible D gene (5 bases). V lost 3 bases, J lost 4 bases, and 11 bases lay in between. CDR1 and CDR2 from the germline V gene are MGHDK and SYGVNS. The CDR3 contains 14 residues. CDR3 nucleotides: TGTGCCAGCAGTGAGCGCGCTAGCTCAGATACGCAGTATTTT. Protein: CASSERASSDTQYF.

V and J are TRBV29-1 and TRBJ2-2; 10 bases agree with TRBD2. This CDR3 spans 12 amino acids. Trimming at V came to 7 bases and at J to 4 bases, leaving 0 bases not matched to a gene. CDR1 is SQVTM and CDR2 is ANQGSEA in the germline V gene. The DNA of the CDR3 is TGCAGCGGGACTAGCGGCACCGGGGAGCTGTTTTTT. Protein: CSGTSGTGELFF.

This clone was counted a few times. This chain links TRBV9 with TRBJ1-6; unclear D gene. CDR3 length: 12 residues. Germline V CDR1 and CDR2: SGDLS, YYNGEE. CDR3 sequence: CASGQEASPLHF. CDR3 sequence (DNA): TGTGCTAGCGGGCAAGAAGCTTCACCCCTCCACTTT.

V is TRBV25-1 and J is TRBJ1-2; D gene uncertain. Per germline, CDR1 MGHDK and CDR2 SYGVNS. This CDR3 contains 13 residues. Trimming removed 8 bases from V and 8 bases from J, with 18 bases in between. The CDR3 loop is CASAQRVFDGYTF. DNA of the CDR3: TGTGCCAGCGCTCAGAGGGTATTCGACGGCTACACCTTC.

The CDR3 DNA reads as TGCAGCGTCGTCGACAGAAACGCGAACACCGGGGAGCTGTTTTTT. Its protein product is CSVVDRNANTGELFF. The chain joins TRBV29-1 to TRBJ2-2; possible D gene TRBD1, 5 bases. Germline-derived CDR1 and CDR2 are SQVTM and ANQGSEA. The CDR3 is 15 residues long. V was pared by 6 bases and J by 0 bases, with 14 bases between.